Listed below are T cell receptor beta chains from one sample, sequenced in a study of cytomegalovirus exposure and HLA in healthy donors. Assay: immunoSEQ multiplex PCR; the TCRdb copy retains only in-frame clones and omits some. This sample carries about 140,000 clones, 80% of them seen once, and the ten largest clones take over 0.95%. Sequencing was done on a sample of PBMCs. The receptors here all came from a female donor in good health and CMV-seronegative. CDR3s include the opening cysteine and the closing phenylalanine or tryptophan. A D gene is named only where the DNA matches it firmly. The size field is filled for only some rows; it gives once, few, many or a size class.

j_gene: TRBJ2-1; v_gene: TRBV27; d_gene: TRBD2; abundance: .; CDR3aa: CASSLGLAGGPDEQFF; CDR3nt: TGTGCCAGCAGTCTCGGACTAGCGGGAGGGCCCGATGAGCAGTTCTTC
j_gene: TRBJ2-3; v_gene: TRBV6-5; d_gene: TRBD1; abundance: .; CDR3aa: CASSLDRADTQYF; CDR3nt: TGTGCCAGCAGTTTAGACAGGGCAGATACGCAGTATTTT
j_gene: TRBJ2-5; v_gene: TRBV5-1; d_gene: .; abundance: .; CDR3aa: CASSPLQETQYF; CDR3nt: TGCGCCAGCAGCCCCCTGCAAGAGACCCAGTACTTC
j_gene: TRBJ1-1; v_gene: TRBV27; d_gene: .; abundance: .; CDR3aa: CASTNSVHTEAFF; CDR3nt: TGTGCCAGCACCAACTCCGTCCACACTGAAGCTTTCTTT
j_gene: TRBJ2-1; v_gene: TRBV28; d_gene: TRBD1; abundance: .; CDR3aa: CASSGGQLPYNEQFF; CDR3nt: TGTGCCAGCAGTGGGGGACAGCTCCCTTACAATGAGCAGTTCTTC
j_gene: TRBJ2-7; v_gene: TRBV2; d_gene: .; abundance: few; CDR3aa: CASSVSYEQYF; CDR3nt: TGTGCCAGCAGTGTGAGTTACGAGCAGTACTTC
j_gene: TRBJ1-1; v_gene: TRBV30; d_gene: .; abundance: .; CDR3aa: CAWSPPRGHLEAFF; CDR3nt: TGTGCCTGGAGTCCCCCGAGAGGACACCTTGAAGCTTTCTTT
j_gene: TRBJ1-4; v_gene: TRBV5-4; d_gene: TRBD1; abundance: .; CDR3aa: CASSERTGGPNEKLFF; CDR3nt: TGTGCCAGCAGCGAACGGACAGGGGGACCTAATGAAAAACTGTTTTTT
j_gene: TRBJ1-4; v_gene: TRBV4-1; d_gene: .; abundance: .; CDR3aa: CASSQEGRANEKLFF; CDR3nt: TGCGCCAGCAGCCAAGAAGGGAGAGCTAATGAAAAACTGTTTTTT
j_gene: TRBJ2-7; v_gene: TRBV27; d_gene: TRBD1; abundance: once; CDR3aa: CASTRRDRPYEQYF; CDR3nt: TGTGCCAGCACCCGCCGGGACAGACCTTACGAGCAGTACTTC
j_gene: TRBJ2-7; v_gene: TRBV27; d_gene: TRBD2; abundance: .; CDR3aa: CASSQGSGMSEQYF; CDR3nt: TGTGCCAGCAGTCAAGGAAGCGGGATGAGCGAGCAGTACTTC
j_gene: TRBJ2-1; v_gene: TRBV7-8; d_gene: TRBD2; abundance: .; CDR3aa: CASSPGLASHEQFF; CDR3nt: TGTGCCAGCAGCCCCGGACTAGCGAGCCATGAGCAGTTCTTC
j_gene: TRBJ2-7; v_gene: TRBV18; d_gene: TRBD2; abundance: .; CDR3aa: CASSPLAGGIWEQYF; CDR3nt: TGTGCCAGCTCACCACTAGCGGGAGGAATCTGGGAGCAGTACTTC
j_gene: TRBJ2-7; v_gene: TRBV14; d_gene: .; abundance: .; CDR3aa: CASSPDKGISLRNYEQYF; CDR3nt: TGTGCCAGCAGCCCAGACAAGGGGATAAGTCTACGGAATTACGAGCAGTACTTC
j_gene: TRBJ2-7; v_gene: TRBV18; d_gene: TRBD2; abundance: .; CDR3aa: CASSPTLAGGSYEQYF; CDR3nt: TGTGCCAGCTCACCCACACTGGCGGGAGGCTCCTACGAGCAGTACTTC
j_gene: TRBJ1-2; v_gene: TRBV30; d_gene: TRBD1; abundance: once; CDR3aa: CAWSAGGDYGYTF; CDR3nt: TGTGCCTGGAGTGCAGGGGGTGACTATGGCTACACCTTC
j_gene: TRBJ2-3; v_gene: TRBV6-5; d_gene: TRBD2; abundance: .; CDR3aa: CASSYVVGGWDTQYF; CDR3nt: TGTGCCAGCAGTTATGTGGTGGGGGGGTGGGATACGCAGTATTTT
j_gene: TRBJ2-7; v_gene: TRBV4-1; d_gene: TRBD1; abundance: .; CDR3aa: CASSQGVLGTVSYEQYF; CDR3nt: TGCGCCAGCAGCCAAGGAGTCTTAGGGACAGTTTCCTACGAGCAGTACTTC
j_gene: TRBJ2-7; v_gene: TRBV6-5; d_gene: TRBD2; abundance: .; CDR3aa: CASSSLGSGDSYEQYF; CDR3nt: TGTGCCAGCAGTTCCCTAGGGAGCGGGGACTCCTACGAGCAGTACTTC
j_gene: TRBJ1-2; v_gene: TRBV15; d_gene: .; abundance: .; CDR3aa: CATTPMEGQLGYTF; CDR3nt: TGTGCCACCACCCCTATGGAGGGGCAGTTAGGCTACACCTTC
j_gene: TRBJ1-5; v_gene: TRBV4-1; d_gene: TRBD1; abundance: once; CDR3aa: CASSQNRGLQPQHF; CDR3nt: TGCGCCAGCAGCCAAAACAGGGGGCTTCAGCCCCAGCATTTT
j_gene: TRBJ2-1; v_gene: TRBV12-5; d_gene: TRBD1; abundance: .; CDR3aa: CASGLYDRASDEQFF; CDR3nt: TGTGCTAGTGGTTTGTACGACAGGGCGTCCGATGAGCAGTTCTTC
j_gene: TRBJ2-5; v_gene: TRBV5-6; d_gene: .; abundance: .; CDR3aa: CASSLANREYQETQYF; CDR3nt: TGTGCCAGCAGCTTGGCTAACAGGGAGTACCAAGAGACCCAGTACTTC
j_gene: TRBJ2-1; v_gene: TRBV5-7; d_gene: TRBD2; abundance: .; CDR3aa: CASSLGLAGSSYNEQFF; CDR3nt: TGTGCCAGCAGCTTGGGACTAGCGGGCAGCTCCTACAATGAGCAGTTCTTC
j_gene: TRBJ2-7; v_gene: TRBV5-1; d_gene: .; abundance: .; CDR3aa: CASSSQGFEEQYF; CDR3nt: TGCGCCAGCAGCTCTCAGGGTTTCGAGGAGCAGTACTTC
j_gene: TRBJ2-7; v_gene: TRBV4-2; d_gene: TRBD2; abundance: .; CDR3aa: CASSQPGLAGGYEQYF; CDR3nt: TGTGCCAGCAGCCAACCTGGACTAGCGGGAGGGTACGAGCAGTACTTC
j_gene: TRBJ2-7; v_gene: TRBV6-5; d_gene: TRBD1; abundance: .; CDR3aa: CASSYRQGVSYEQYF; CDR3nt: TGTGCCAGCAGTTATAGACAGGGGGTCTCCTACGAGCAGTACTTC
j_gene: TRBJ2-1; v_gene: TRBV27; d_gene: .; abundance: .; CDR3aa: CASSLSTPGRRAAYNEQFF; CDR3nt: TGTGCCAGCAGTTTATCCACCCCTGGCCGGAGGGCGGCCTACAATGAGCAGTTCTTC
j_gene: TRBJ2-7; v_gene: TRBV29-1; d_gene: TRBD1; abundance: .; CDR3aa: CSVAHRGQDEQYF; CDR3nt: TGCAGCGTTGCCCACAGGGGGCAAGACGAGCAGTACTTC
j_gene: TRBJ2-7; v_gene: TRBV2; d_gene: TRBD2; abundance: .; CDR3aa: CASSPLAGSKNEQYF; CDR3nt: TGTGCCAGCAGTCCTCTAGCGGGAAGCAAAAACGAGCAGTACTTC
j_gene: TRBJ1-1; v_gene: TRBV5-6; d_gene: .; abundance: .; CDR3aa: CASSLEGVKMNTEAFF; CDR3nt: TGTGCCAGCAGCTTGGAAGGGGTCAAGATGAACACTGAAGCTTTCTTT